This T cell receptor (beta chain) is drawn from a study of blood T cell repertoires in COVID-19. Looking at the study overall: Collection of acute and convalescent COVID-19 samples took place in the United States, Italy and Spain. The cDNA or gDNA used as material had been derived from T cells, B-cell-depleted T cells, or PBMCs.

While infection was still active, Seattle patients were enrolled and then followed longitudinally. Trimming removed 3 bases from V and 6 bases from J, with 11 bases in between. This CDR3 is 13 amino acids long. The germline V gene encodes CDR1 SGHTA and CDR2 FQGNSA. In the study's own analysis: Researchers report that nucleated cell counts were estimated from reference gene primer amplification. Using immunoSEQ multiplex PCR, the repertoire was profiled, and TCRdb retains in-frame clones only, with some absent. D and trimming were read from the DNA, whereas the V and J calls and clone size are those reported in that table. The data show roughly 350,000 clones, 88% seen once.

V gene TRBV7-2 combines with J gene TRBJ1-1; D is unclear. This clonotype was obtained from a woman in her 70s with COVID-19, enrolled during active disease. The sample comprised peripheral blood. CDR3 coding DNA: TGTGCCAGCAGCTTCTCGAGATCCGCTGAAGCTTTCTTT. This codes for CASSFSRSAEAFF.